This TCR beta chain was documented in a study of naive and memory T cell subsets. The sample holds many counts of this clonotype. Its antigen is unknown. Germline loops: CDR1 PRHDT, CDR2 FYEKMQ (reference sequence). J gave up 6 bases and V 3 bases, and 8 bases lay outside the gene matches. The CDR3 length is 14 residues. Two oligonucleotides, mixed equimolar, formed the beta constant-region primer covering TRBC1 and TRBC2. Nested alpha and beta constant-region primers with the SP2 primer drove four PCR rounds on ligated cDNA. Ligation attached a single-stranded oligonucleotide with a 12-nucleotide UMI and the SP2 primer to the cDNA 3' end. TCRdb reprocessed the UMI-ligation and nested PCR reads with MiXCR, giving one entry per CDR3 protein. The repertoire consists of some 80,000 distinct CDR3 sequences, with approximately 9.2% occurring once and the leading ten covering about 1.2%. Study findings and constraints: Over 90% of naive TCR sequences appeared only once after error correction, unlike memory subsets. In CD4 and CD8 cells, diversity dropped from naive through EMRA.

Sequencing was done on a sample of naive CD8+ T cells from blood. The rearrangement uses TRBV13 and TRBJ2-7; 7 bases line up with TRBD2. The TCR sequence derives from a human donor in good health. In DNA form, the CDR3 reads TGTGCCAGCAGCTTTTGGACTAGGAGAGGCGAGCAGTACTTC. Amino acid sequence: CASSFWTRRGEQYF.